This T cell receptor (beta chain) was retrieved from a study of T cell responses to AZD1222 COVID-19 vaccine. Study-wide results and caveats: Spike-specific TCR breadth and depth rose after two AZD1222 doses. Only 5 or 6 people who got AZD1222 tested seropositive at baseline. Spike was spanned by vaccine-associated CD4 TCRs, which were dominant at 160-218 and 743-854.

Clones were sequenced by immunoSEQ multiplex PCR, and TCRdb holds only the in-frame ones, with some missing. The data show some 100,000 clones, with about 87% seen just once and 3% to 3.5% held by the top ten. This clone appeared once. Its specificity is unknown. The sequenced sample was peripheral blood, obtained on day 0 of AZD1222 vaccination. The receptor was isolated from an adult in good health.

CDR3 in DNA: TGTGCCAGCTCACCGGACAGGGGGCGCGGAAGTGGATATAACTATGGCTACACCTTC. The encoded protein is CASSPDRGRGSGYNYGYTF. The chain links TRBV18 to TRBJ1-2; 11 bases fit TRBD1. The CDR3 runs to 19 residues. V trimming: 3 bases; J trimming: 1 base; junction bases outside the gene matches: 13. Germline lookup yields CDR1 KGHSH and CDR2 LQKENI.